This entry is about one T cell receptor (beta chain). Its specificity is not known. The sample belongs to a study of blood T cells in healthy people across ages. Total RNA extracted from each sample amounted to at least 5 micrograms. With 5 bases removed from V and 5 bases from J, the gap between germline ends came to 6 bases. This CDR3 is 10 amino acids long. Germline-derived CDR1 and CDR2 are DFQATT and SNEGSKA (reference sequence). Findings and limits, study-wide: Naive CD4+ cell counts and diversity both ran higher in long-lived than in aged donors.

A J-beta primer mix and a sample-barcoded 5' primer were used in a second PCR of roughly 6 to 11 cycles. TCRdb re-analysed the 5' RACE reads in MiXCR, keeping a single row per CDR3 protein. The sample records 850,000 to 1,100,000 distinct CDR3 sequences, 35% to 40% being singletons. This sequence was found in a man aged 18-30 years in good health. The chain is built from TRBV20-1 and TRBJ2-5, with D perhaps matching TRBD2 (5 bases). What was sequenced was blood. The CDR3 sequence: CSAGLETQYF. As DNA, the CDR3 is TGCAGTGCTGGACTTGAGACCCAGTACTTC.